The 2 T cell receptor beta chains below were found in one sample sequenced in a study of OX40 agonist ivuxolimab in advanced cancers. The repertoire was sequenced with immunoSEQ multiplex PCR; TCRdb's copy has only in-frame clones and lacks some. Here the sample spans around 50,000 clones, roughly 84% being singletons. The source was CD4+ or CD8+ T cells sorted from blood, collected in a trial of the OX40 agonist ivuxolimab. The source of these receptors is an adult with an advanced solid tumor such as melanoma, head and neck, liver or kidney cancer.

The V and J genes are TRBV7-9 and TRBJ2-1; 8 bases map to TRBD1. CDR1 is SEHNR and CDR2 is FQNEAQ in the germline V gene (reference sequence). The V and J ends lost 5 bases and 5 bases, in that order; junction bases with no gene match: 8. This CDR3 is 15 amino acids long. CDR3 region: CASSLLQGADNEQFF. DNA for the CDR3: TGTGCCAGCAGCCTACTTCAGGGGGCGGACAATGAGCAGTTCTTC.

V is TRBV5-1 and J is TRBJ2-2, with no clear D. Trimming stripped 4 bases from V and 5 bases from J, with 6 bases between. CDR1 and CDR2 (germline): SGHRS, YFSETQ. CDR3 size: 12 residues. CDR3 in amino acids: CASSLKTGELFF. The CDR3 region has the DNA TGCGCCAGCAGCCTTAAGACCGGGGAGCTGTTTTTT. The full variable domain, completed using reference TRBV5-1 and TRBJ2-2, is KAGVTQTPRYLIKTRGQQVTLSCSPISGHRSVSWYQQTPGQGLQFLFEYFSETQRNKGNFPGRFSGRQFSNSRSEMNVSTLELGDSALYLCASSLKTGELFFGEGSRLTVL.